These 3 T cell receptor beta chains originate from one sample sequenced in a study of radiation and T cells in renal cell carcinoma (dated by TCRdb to 2018 to 2021). Libraries were built with the immunoSEQ multiplex PCR assay. In its TCRdb copy, this immuneACCESS table keeps in-frame sequences only and misses some clones. Where compared with another copy, unresolved V genes explain less than half of these, and the others have no known cause. The sample table shows 120,000 to 150,000 clones, and around four fifths are seen once. Roughly 25% of the sample belongs to the ten largest clones. The sample's time point label is to be understood as: baseline pretreatment blood. According to the study, the label for this sample's treatment or condition signals: 15 Gy SBRT to primary tumor, nephrectomy 4 weeks later. Sample: blood, taken from a patient whose treatment included radiotherapy and nephrectomy. These TCRs come from a woman aged 45-65 years with renal cell carcinoma.

This clone was counted only a few times. The V and J genes are TRBV30 and TRBJ1-5; 7 bases match TRBD1. CDR1 and CDR2 from the germline V gene are GTSNPN and SVGIG (reference sequence). The CDR3 loop spans 12 amino acids. V shed 6 bases, J shed 10 bases, and the junction held 9 bases outside the gene matches. The CDR3 loop reads CACNRGSDPQHF. Here the CDR3 DNA reads TGTGCCTGCAACAGGGGTTCCGATCCCCAGCATTTT. The full variable domain, rest sourced from reference TRBV30 and TRBJ1-5, is SQTIHQWPATLVQPVGSPLSLECTVEGTSNPNLYWYRQAAGRGLQLLFYSVGIGQISSEVPQNLSASRPQDRQFILSSKKLLLSDSGFYLCACNRGSDPQHFGDGTRLSIL.

This chain connects TRBV27 to TRBJ1-4, with D perhaps matching TRBD1 (5 bases). The CDR3 has 12 amino acids. The germline gives CDR1 MNHEY, CDR2 SMNVEV (reference sequence). The ends were cut back, 5 bases at V and 10 bases at J, with 11 bases in the middle. DNA for the CDR3: TGTGCCAGCAGTCTACAGGAGAGAAAACTGTTTTTT. It translates to CASSLQERKLFF.

The chain carries TRBV5-1 and TRBJ2-2; 7 nucleotides match TRBD1. The germline CDR1 and CDR2 sequences are SGHRS and YFSETQ. The CDR3 totals 15 residues. J gave up 2 bases and V 7 bases, and 8 bases lay outside the gene matches. The CDR3 DNA follows: TGCGCCAGCGGGACGGGACAGCCCAACACCGGGGAGCTGTTTTTT. It translates to CASGTGQPNTGELFF.